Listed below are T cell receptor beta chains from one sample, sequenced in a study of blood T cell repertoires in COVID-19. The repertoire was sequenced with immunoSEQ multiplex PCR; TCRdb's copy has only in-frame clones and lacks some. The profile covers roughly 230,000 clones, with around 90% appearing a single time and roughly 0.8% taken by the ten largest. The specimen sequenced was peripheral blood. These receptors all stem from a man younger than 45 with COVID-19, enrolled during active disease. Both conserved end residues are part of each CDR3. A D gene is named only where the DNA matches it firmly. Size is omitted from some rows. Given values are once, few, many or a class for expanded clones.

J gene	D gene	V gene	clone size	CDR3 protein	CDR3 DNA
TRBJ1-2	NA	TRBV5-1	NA	CASSLDPDRDGYTF	TGCGCCAGCAGCTTGGATCCAGACCGGGATGGCTACACCTTC
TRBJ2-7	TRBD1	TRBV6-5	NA	CASRDQQGSSYEQYF	TGTGCCAGCAGAGACCAACAGGGGAGCTCCTACGAGCAGTACTTC
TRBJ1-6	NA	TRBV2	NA	CASRIQGGASNSPLHF	TGTGCCAGCAGAATCCAAGGGGGGGCCTCCAATTCACCCCTCCACTTT
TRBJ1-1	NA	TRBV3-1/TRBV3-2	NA	CASRTGGRNTEAFF	TGTGCCAGCAGAACCGGGGGACGGAACACTGAAGCTTTCTTT
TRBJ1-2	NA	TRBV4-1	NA	CASSQEEGSHYGYTF	TGCGCCAGCAGCCAAGAGGAAGGGAGTCACTATGGCTACACCTTC
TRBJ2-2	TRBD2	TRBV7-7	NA	CASSFGGRTGELFF	TGTGCCAGCAGCTTCGGCGGGAGGACCGGGGAGCTGTTTTTT
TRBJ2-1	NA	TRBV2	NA	CASSGQVNEQFF	TGTGCCAGCAGTGGGCAGGTCAATGAGCAGTTCTTC
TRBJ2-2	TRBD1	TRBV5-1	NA	CASSLRPQGQGNTGELFF	TGCGCCAGCAGCCTCAGACCCCAAGGACAGGGGAACACCGGGGAGCTGTTTTTT
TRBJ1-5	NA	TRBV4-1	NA	CASSQDRERAHNQPQHF	TGCGCCAGCAGCCAAGACAGGGAAAGGGCGCACAATCAGCCCCAGCATTTT
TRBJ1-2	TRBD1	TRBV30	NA	CAWNIGTGYGYTF	TGTGCCTGGAATATAGGGACAGGCTATGGCTACACCTTC
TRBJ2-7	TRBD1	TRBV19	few	CASSPWDSNIGEQYF	TGTGCCAGTAGTCCATGGGACAGTAACATCGGCGAGCAGTACTTC
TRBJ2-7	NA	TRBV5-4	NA	CASSYGGTSLGEQYF	TGTGCCAGCAGCTACGGGGGAACCTCGTTGGGGGAGCAGTACTTC
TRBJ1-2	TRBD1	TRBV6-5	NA	CASSWRTGGVYGYTF	TGTGCCAGCAGTTGGCGGACAGGGGGCGTATATGGCTACACCTTC
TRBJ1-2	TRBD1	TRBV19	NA	CASSWTGTDYGYTF	TGTGCCAGTAGTTGGACAGGGACTGACTATGGCTACACCTTC
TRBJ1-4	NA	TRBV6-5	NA	CASRAGSTNEKLFF	TGTGCCAGCAGGGCAGGCTCAACTAATGAAAAACTGTTTTTT
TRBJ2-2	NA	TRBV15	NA	CATSRDRRGTGELFF	TGTGCCACCAGCAGAGATAGGCGGGGAACCGGGGAGCTGTTTTTT
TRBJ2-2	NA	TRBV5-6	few	CASSLVAGGNTGELFF	TGTGCCAGCAGCTTGGTTGCGGGTGGGAACACCGGGGAGCTGTTTTTT
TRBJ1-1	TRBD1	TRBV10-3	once	CAIGTGKQNTEAFF	TGTGCCATCGGGACAGGGAAACAAAACACTGAAGCTTTCTTT
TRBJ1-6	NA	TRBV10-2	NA	CASSGGDGGIPLHF	TGCGCCAGCAGCGGTGGGGATGGGGGGATTCCCCTCCACTTT
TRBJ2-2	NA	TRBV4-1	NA	CASSQPRGSDTGELFF	TGCGCCAGCAGCCAACCAAGGGGCTCCGACACCGGGGAGCTGTTTTTT
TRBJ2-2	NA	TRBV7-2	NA	CASSFWQGNTGELFF	TGTGCCAGCAGCTTTTGGCAGGGGAACACCGGGGAGCTGTTTTTT
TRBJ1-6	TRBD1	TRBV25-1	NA	CASSPGTAYNSPLHF	TGTGCCAGCAGTCCTGGGACAGCCTATAATTCACCCCTCCACTTT
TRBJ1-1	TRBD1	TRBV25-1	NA	CASSTWTGVLDTEAFF	TGTGCCAGCAGTACATGGACAGGGGTGTTGGACACTGAAGCTTTCTTT
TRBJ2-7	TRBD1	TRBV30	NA	CAWSGRRDRGRYEQYF	TGTGCCTGGAGTGGTAGGCGGGACAGGGGGCGCTACGAGCAGTACTTC
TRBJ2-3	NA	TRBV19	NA	CASSIPDFTDTQYF	TGTGCCAGTAGTATCCCCGACTTCACAGATACGCAGTATTTT
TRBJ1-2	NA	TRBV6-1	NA	CASSEFGGAYGYTF	TGTGCCAGCAGTGAATTTGGGGGGGCTTATGGCTACACCTTC
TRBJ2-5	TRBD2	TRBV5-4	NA	CASSFPTSGGKTQYF	TGTGCCAGCAGCTTCCCGACTAGCGGGGGAAAGACCCAGTACTTC
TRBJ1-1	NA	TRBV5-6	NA	CASSTGLDTEAFF	TGTGCCAGCAGCACCGGACTAGACACTGAAGCTTTCTTT
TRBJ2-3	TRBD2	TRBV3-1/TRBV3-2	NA	CASSPTSGGVDTQYF	TGTGCCAGCAGCCCGACTAGCGGGGGAGTAGATACGCAGTATTTT
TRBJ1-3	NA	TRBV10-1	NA	CASSEGPENTIYF	TGCGCCAGCAGTGAGGGCCCGGAGAACACCATATATTTT
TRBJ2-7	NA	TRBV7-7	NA	CASSPSQDSYEQYF	TGTGCCAGCAGCCCCTCCCAGGACAGCTACGAGCAGTACTTC
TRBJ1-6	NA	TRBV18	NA	CASSLYLGQDNSPLHF	TGTGCCAGCTCCCTGTACCTTGGGCAGGATAATTCACCCCTCCACTTT
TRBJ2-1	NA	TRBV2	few	CASSAPRAVNEQFF	TGTGCCAGCAGCGCGCCCAGGGCAGTAAATGAGCAGTTCTTC
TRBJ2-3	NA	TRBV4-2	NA	CASSQVLAGATDTQYF	TGTGCCAGCAGCCAAGTTCTGGCGGGCGCGACAGATACGCAGTATTTT
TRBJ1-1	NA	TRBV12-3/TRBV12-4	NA	CASSFLLGAEAFF	TGTGCCAGCAGTTTTCTCCTGGGCGCTGAAGCTTTCTTT
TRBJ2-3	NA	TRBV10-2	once	CATKLARATDTQYF	TGCGCCACCAAATTAGCGCGAGCCACAGATACGCAGTATTTT
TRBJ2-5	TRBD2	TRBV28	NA	CASSPSGGEKTQYF	TGTGCCAGCAGTCCTTCGGGGGGGGAGAAGACCCAGTACTTC
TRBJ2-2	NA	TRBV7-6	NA	CASSLVQGIRTGELFF	TGTGCCAGCAGCTTAGTTCAGGGGATTCGCACCGGGGAGCTGTTTTTT
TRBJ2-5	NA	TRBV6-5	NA	CASSYSGTPETQYF	TGTGCCAGCAGTTACTCGGGGACTCCGGAGACCCAGTACTTC
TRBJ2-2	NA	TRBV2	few	CASRERTGELFF	TGTGCCAGCAGGGAGCGGACCGGGGAGCTGTTTTTT
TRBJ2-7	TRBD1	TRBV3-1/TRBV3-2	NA	CASSQDTTGVQEQYF	TGTGCCAGCAGCCAAGATACGACAGGGGTTCAGGAGCAGTACTTC
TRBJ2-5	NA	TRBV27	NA	CASSRVRQETQYF	TGTGCCAGCAGTCGGGTCAGACAAGAGACCCAGTACTTC